This T cell receptor (beta chain) was profiled in a study of T cell responses to AZD1222 COVID-19 vaccine. The assay was immunoSEQ multiplex PCR, and TCRdb's table has in-frame clones only and misses some. The table shows 100,000 or so clones, with 80% to 85% occurring only once. Points on this clone: Its antigen remains unidentified.

Study-wide results and limits: Clonal diversity was possibly underestimated, and the donors were mostly white British, with more females. Reportedly, close to half of spike-specific TCRs are directed against unmutated variant regions. Only a handful of AZD1222 recipients, several in all, had baseline seropositivity.

The clonotype originates from an adult in good health. The specimen was peripheral blood, collected on day 0 of AZD1222 vaccination.

CDR3 residues: CASSLGVNNQPQHF. The CDR3 DNA reads TGTGCCAGCAGCTTAGGTGTAAACAATCAGCCCCAGCATTTT. The rearrangement uses TRBV7-8 and TRBJ1-5; D is ambiguous. Germline V CDR1 and CDR2: SGHVS, FQNEAQ. CDR3 length: 14 amino acids. V lost 1 base to trimming and J lost 3 bases, with 7 bases between them.